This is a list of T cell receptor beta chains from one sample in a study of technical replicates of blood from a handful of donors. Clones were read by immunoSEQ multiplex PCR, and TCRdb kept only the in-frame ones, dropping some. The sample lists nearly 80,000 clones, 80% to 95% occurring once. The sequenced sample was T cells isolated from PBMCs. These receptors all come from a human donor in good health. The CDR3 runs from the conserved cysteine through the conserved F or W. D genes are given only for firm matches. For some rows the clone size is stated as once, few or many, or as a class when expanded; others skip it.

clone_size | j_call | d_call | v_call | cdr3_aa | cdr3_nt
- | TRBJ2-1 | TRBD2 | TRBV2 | CASGRGLADNEQFF | TGTGCCAGCGGAAGGGGACTAGCGGACAATGAGCAGTTCTTC
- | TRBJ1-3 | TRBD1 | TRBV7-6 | CASSYYSTGTGAGNTIYF | TGTGCCAGCAGCTACTACTCAACCGGGACAGGGGCTGGAAACACCATATATTTT
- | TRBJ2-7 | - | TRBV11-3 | CASSSYTPSEQARYEQYF | TGTGCCAGCAGCTCATACACCCCCTCCGAACAGGCGCGGTACGAGCAGTACTTC
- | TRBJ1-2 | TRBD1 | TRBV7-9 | CASSLDRGANYGYTF | TGTGCCAGCAGCCTGGACAGGGGCGCCAACTATGGCTACACCTTC
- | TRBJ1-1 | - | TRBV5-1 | CASGLRGGTEAFF | TGCGCCAGCGGCTTAAGGGGAGGGACTGAAGCTTTCTTT
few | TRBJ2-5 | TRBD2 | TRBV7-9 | CASSPRVGGLETQYF | TGTGCCAGCAGCCCTAGGGTCGGGGGGTTGGAGACCCAGTACTTC
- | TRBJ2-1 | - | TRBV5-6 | CASSPPNNEQFF | TGTGCCAGCAGCCCCCCCAATAATGAGCAGTTCTTC
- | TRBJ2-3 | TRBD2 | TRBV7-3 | CASSRNPAGTSGADTQYF | TGTGCCAGCAGTCGTAATCCAGCCGGGACTAGCGGGGCAGATACGCAGTATTTT
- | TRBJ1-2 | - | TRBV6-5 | CASSYTLWGDGYTF | TGTGCCAGCAGTTACACGCTATGGGGGGATGGCTACACCTTC
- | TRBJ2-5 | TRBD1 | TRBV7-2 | CASSSDPTGQETQYF | TGTGCCAGCAGCTCCGACCCGACAGGGCAGGAGACCCAGTACTTC
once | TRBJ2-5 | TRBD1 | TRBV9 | CASGGTGGIETQYF | TGTGCCAGCGGGGGGACAGGGGGCATAGAGACCCAGTACTTC
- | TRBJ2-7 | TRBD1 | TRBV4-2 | CASSQGTGTYEQYF | TGTGCCAGCAGCCAAGGGACAGGGACCTACGAGCAGTACTTC
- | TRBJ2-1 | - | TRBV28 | CASSLRGNEQFF | TGTGCCAGCAGTTTGAGGGGGAATGAGCAGTTCTTC
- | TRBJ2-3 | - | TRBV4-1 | CASSQDEARNTDTQYF | TGCGCCAGCAGCCAAGATGAGGCGCGGAACACAGATACGCAGTATTTT
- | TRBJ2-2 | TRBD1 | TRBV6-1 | CASRLGQATGELFF | TGTGCCAGCAGATTAGGACAGGCCACCGGGGAGCTGTTTTTT
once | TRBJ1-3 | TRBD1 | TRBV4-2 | CASSQVQGAGNTIYF | TGTGCCAGCAGCCAAGTTCAGGGGGCTGGAAACACCATATATTTT
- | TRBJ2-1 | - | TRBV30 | CAWSGLRDSYNEQFF | TGTGCCTGGAGCGGTTTACGGGACTCCTACAATGAGCAGTTCTTC
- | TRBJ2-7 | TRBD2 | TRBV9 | CASSPWTSGSEQYF | TGTGCCAGCAGCCCCTGGACTAGCGGGAGCGAGCAGTACTTC
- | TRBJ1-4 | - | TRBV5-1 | CASSLSSTNEKLFF | TGCGCCAGCAGCTTATCGTCAACTAATGAAAAACTGTTTTTT
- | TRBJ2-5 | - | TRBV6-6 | CASRDPRYFGETQYF | TGTGCCAGCAGAGATCCTAGATACTTTGGGGAGACCCAGTACTTC
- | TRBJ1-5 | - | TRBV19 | CASAPDSLQPQHF | TGTGCCAGTGCACCGGACAGCCTTCAGCCCCAGCATTTT
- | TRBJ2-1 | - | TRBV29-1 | CSVAAGSEQFF | TGCAGCGTTGCTGCAGGGTCGGAGCAGTTCTTC
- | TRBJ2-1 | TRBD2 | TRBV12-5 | CASGLRTSGTNLSSYNEQFF | TGTGCTAGTGGTCTTCGGACTAGCGGGACCAACCTTAGCTCCTACAATGAGCAGTTCTTC
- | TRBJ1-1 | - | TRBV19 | CASAELGTEAFF | TGTGCCAGTGCTGAACTTGGCACTGAAGCTTTCTTT
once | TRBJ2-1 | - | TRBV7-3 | CASGGNYNEQFF | TGTGCCAGTGGAGGGAACTACAATGAGCAGTTCTTC
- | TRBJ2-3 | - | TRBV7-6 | CASSYGIHGDTQYF | TGTGCCAGCAGCTACGGGATCCACGGGGATACGCAGTATTTT
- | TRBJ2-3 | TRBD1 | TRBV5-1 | CASSLGQATDTQYF | TGCGCCAGCAGCTTAGGACAGGCCACAGATACGCAGTATTTT
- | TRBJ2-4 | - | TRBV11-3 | CASSPRATKNIQYF | TGTGCCAGCAGCCCCAGGGCAACCAAAAACATTCAGTACTTC
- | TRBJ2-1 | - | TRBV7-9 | CASSPIQGNNEQFF | TGTGCCAGCAGCCCCATACAGGGCAACAATGAGCAGTTCTTC
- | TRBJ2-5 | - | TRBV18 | CASSPIGEETQYF | TGTGCCAGCTCACCTATAGGGGAAGAGACCCAGTACTTC
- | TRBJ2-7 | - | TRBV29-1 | CSGYWQYF | TGCAGCGGTTATTGGCAGTACTTC
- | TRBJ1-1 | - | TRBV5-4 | CASSPELSGNTEAFF | TGTGCCAGCAGCCCCGAACTTTCGGGGAACACTGAAGCTTTCTTT
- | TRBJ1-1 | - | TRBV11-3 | CASSLDLADTEAFF | TGTGCCAGCAGCTTAGATCTGGCGGACACTGAAGCTTTCTTT
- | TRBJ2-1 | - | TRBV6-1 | CASTGRTGTYNEQFF | TGTGCCAGCACCGGGAGGACAGGGACCTACAATGAGCAGTTCTTC
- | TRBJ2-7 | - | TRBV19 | CASSSQDRYEQYF | TGTGCCAGTAGTTCGCAGGACAGATACGAGCAGTACTTC
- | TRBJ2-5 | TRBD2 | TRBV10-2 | CASSSSGAGETQYF | TGCGCCAGCAGTTCTAGCGGGGCAGGTGAGACCCAGTACTTC
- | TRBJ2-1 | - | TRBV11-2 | CASSFRGAGSYNEQFF | TGTGCCAGCAGCTTCCGGGGGGCGGGTAGCTACAATGAGCAGTTCTTC
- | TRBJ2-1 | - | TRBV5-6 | CASSHRWTDFYNEQFF | TGTGCCAGCAGCCACAGGTGGACAGACTTTTACAATGAGCAGTTCTTC
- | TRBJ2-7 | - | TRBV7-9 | CASSPRQAYEQYF | TGTGCCAGCAGCCCACGACAGGCCTACGAGCAGTACTTC
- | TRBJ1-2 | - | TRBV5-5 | CASSLEGLGINYGYTF | TGTGCCAGCAGCTTGGAAGGACTGGGGATTAACTATGGCTACACCTTC
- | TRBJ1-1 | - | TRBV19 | CASSETEWNTEAFF | TGTGCCAGCAGTGAGACAGAATGGAACACTGAAGCTTTCTTT
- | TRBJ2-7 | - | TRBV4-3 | CASSQGVAGTAYEQYF | TGCGCCAGCAGCCAGGGGGTGGCGGGAACGGCTTACGAGCAGTACTTC
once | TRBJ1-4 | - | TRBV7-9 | CASSTGGNEKLFF | TGTGCCAGCAGCACCGGGGGTAATGAAAAACTGTTTTTT
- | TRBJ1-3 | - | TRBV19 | CASSLDINSGNTIYF | TGTGCCAGTAGTCTGGACATTAACTCTGGAAACACCATATATTTT
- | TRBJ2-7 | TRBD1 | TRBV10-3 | CAISERQGNYEQYF | TGTGCCATCAGTGAGCGACAGGGGAACTACGAGCAGTACTTC
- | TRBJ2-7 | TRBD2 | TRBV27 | CASSLSWREGLGEQYF | TGTGCCAGCAGTTTATCGTGGCGGGAGGGCCTAGGCGAGCAGTACTTC
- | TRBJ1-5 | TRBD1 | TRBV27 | CASRRAGGQPQHF | TGTGCCAGCAGGCGGGCAGGGGGTCAGCCCCAGCATTTT
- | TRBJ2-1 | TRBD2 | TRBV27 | CASSSSGTSGYNEQFF | TGTGCCAGCAGTTCATCCGGGACTAGCGGCTACAATGAGCAGTTCTTC
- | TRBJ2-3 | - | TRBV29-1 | CSVVKYRGTADTQYF | TGCAGCGTTGTAAAGTACCGAGGTACCGCAGATACGCAGTATTTT
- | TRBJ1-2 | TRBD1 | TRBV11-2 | CASSLERGLAYGYTF | TGTGCCAGCAGTTTAGAGAGGGGGCTCGCCTATGGCTACACCTTC
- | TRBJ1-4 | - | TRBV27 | CASSFLGTTNEKLFF | TGTGCCAGCAGTTTCTTGGGCACAACTAATGAAAAACTGTTTTTT
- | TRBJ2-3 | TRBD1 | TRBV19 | CASSMGTGDSTDTQYF | TGTGCCAGTAGTATGGGGACAGGCGATAGCACAGATACGCAGTATTTT
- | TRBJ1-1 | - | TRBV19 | CASFGMNTEAFF | TGTGCCAGCTTTGGCATGAACACTGAAGCTTTCTTT
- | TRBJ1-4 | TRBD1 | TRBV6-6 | CASSTGQGRNNEKLFF | TGTGCCAGCAGTACCGGACAGGGCCGAAATAATGAAAAACTGTTTTTT
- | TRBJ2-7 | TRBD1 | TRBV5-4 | CASSSRDRHYEQYF | TGTGCCAGCAGCTCCCGGGACAGGCACTACGAGCAGTACTTC
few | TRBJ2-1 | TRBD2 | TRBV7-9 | CASSSRLAGGGEQFF | TGTGCCAGCAGCTCCCGACTAGCGGGAGGGGGTGAGCAGTTCTTC
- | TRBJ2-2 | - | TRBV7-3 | CASSLMQGLISGELFF | TGTGCCAGCAGCTTAATGCAGGGTCTAATCTCCGGGGAGCTGTTTTTT